Shown below are 10 T cell receptor beta chains from a single sample sequenced in a study of T cell responses to AZD1222 COVID-19 vaccine. Assay: immunoSEQ multiplex PCR; the TCRdb copy retains only in-frame clones and omits some. The sample gives approximately 170,000 clones, 75% to 90% of which show up once; about 6.9% is in the top ten. Sequenced here: peripheral blood, sampled on day 0 of AZD1222 vaccination. These receptors all stem from an adult in good health.

The V gene is TRBV29-1, the J gene TRBJ1-2, with D unresolved. The CDR3 consists of 14 residues. V dropped 6 bases and J dropped 0 bases, with 14 bases sitting between them. CDR1 is SQVTM, CDR2 ANQGSEA, per germline. The CDR3 bases are TGCAGCGTAGTTACGGAGGTCCCTAACTATGGCTACACCTTC. It is translated as CSVVTEVPNYGYTF. The full variable domain, with the rest looked up from reference TRBV29-1 and TRBJ1-2, is SAVISQKPSRDICQRGTSLTIQCQVDSQVTMMFWYRQQPGQSLTLIATANQGSEATYESGFVIDKFPISRPNLTFSTLTVSNMSPEDSSIYLCSVVTEVPNYGYTFGSGTRLTVV.

This chain links TRBV10-3 with TRBJ2-7, with D unresolved. V was shortened by 3 bases and J by 5 bases, with 11 bases between the two germline ends. This CDR3 has 13 residues. Germline-derived CDR1 and CDR2 are ENHRY and SYGVKD. DNA of the CDR3: TGTGCCATCAGTGACGCCAACCTAAACGAGCAGTACGTC. This translates into CAISDANLNEQYV.

The CDR3 bases are TGTGCCAGCAGTGAATTAACAGCCGAAAAACTGTTTTTT. It is translated as CASSELTAEKLFF. The rearrangement links TRBV6-1 to TRBJ1-4; D uncertain. The CDR3 totals 13 residues. Germline CDR1 MNHNS, CDR2 SASEGT. V shed 2 bases and J shed 8 bases, with 9 bases lying between them.

CDR3 nucleotide sequence: TGTGCCAGCAGTTACTATGGTTCGAACACTGAAGCTTTCTTT. This translates into CASSYYGSNTEAFF. The chain links TRBV6-5 to TRBJ1-1; D uncertain. CDR3 length equals 14 residues. V was trimmed by 1 base and J by 1 base, leaving 7 bases between them. The germline V gene encodes CDR1 MNHEY and CDR2 SVGAGI.

The V call is TRBV6-5, the J call TRBJ2-5; 7 bases are shared with TRBD2. J lost 6 bases, V lost 4 bases, and 8 bases had no gene match. This CDR3 contains 14 residues. Germline V gives CDR1 MNHEY, CDR2 SVGAGI. The CDR3 DNA follows: TGTGCCAGCAGTTCCGACCCGAGCGGGAAGACCCAGTACTTC. It specifies CASSSDPSGKTQYF.

This clone occurred once. The chain recombines TRBV13 with TRBJ1-4; D is uncertain. The CDR3 runs to 15 residues. Trimming shortened V by 5 bases and J by 0 bases, and 10 bases separated the two germline ends. Germline V gene sequence: CDR1 PRHDT, CDR2 FYEKMQ (reference sequence). CDR3 nucleotide sequence: TGTGCCAGCAGCCACAGAACAACAACTAATGAAAAACTGTTTTTT. This codes for CASSHRTTTNEKLFF.

The rearrangement joins TRBV15 to TRBJ1-4; D remains ambiguous. Per the germline V gene, CDR1 is LNHNV and CDR2 is YYDKDF (reference sequence). The CDR3 contains 14 residues. The V and J ends lost 3 bases and 4 bases respectively, with 9 bases between them. CDR3 protein: CATSRTDGNEKLFF. CDR3 sequence (DNA): TGTGCCACCAGCAGGACCGACGGTAATGAAAAACTGTTTTTT.

V is TRBV5-8 and J is TRBJ1-4; perhaps TRBD1 as D (5 bases). The CDR3 runs to 15 residues. The V end lost 3 bases, the J end lost 5 bases, and 14 bases lay between the germline ends. From germline, CDR1 is SGHTS and CDR2 YDEGEE. The CDR3 region has the DNA TGTGCCAGCAGCTCGAAAACGGGACGGAATGAAAAACTGTTTTTT. This sequence encodes CASSSKTGRNEKLFF. Based on the CDR3 plus reference TRBV5-8 and TRBJ1-4, the full variable domain is EAGVTQSPTHLIKTRGQQATLRCSPISGHTSVYWYQQALGLGLQFLLWYDEGEERNRGNFPPRFSGRQFPNYSSELNVNALELEDSALYLCASSSKTGRNEKLFFGSGTQLSVL.

This clone was seen a single time. The chain employs TRBV19 and TRBJ1-2; the D gene is possibly TRBD1 (5 bases). Germline V gene lookup returns CDR1 LNHDA and CDR2 SQIVND (reference sequence). The CDR3 contains 15 residues. V lost 10 bases and J lost 0, with 18 bases in between. CDR3: CATRTKLGPNYGYTF. The CDR3 nucleotides read TGTGCCACCCGGACAAAACTGGGGCCTAACTATGGCTACACCTTC. Full variable domain (remainder filled in from reference TRBV19 and TRBJ1-2): DGGITQSPKYLFRKEGQNVTLSCEQNLNHDAMYWYRQDPGQGLRLIYYSQIVNDFQKGDIAEGYSVSREKKESFPLTVTSAQKNPTAFYLCATRTKLGPNYGYTFGSGTRLTVV.

V is TRBV6-5 and J is TRBJ1-6; D unclear. The CDR3 has 15 residues. Per germline, CDR1 MNHEY and CDR2 SVGAGI. V lost 0 bases, J lost 11 bases, and 14 bases lay in between. As DNA, the CDR3 is TGTGCCAGCAGTTACTCCGCCGAGGAATCGGCACCCCTCCACTTT. Encoded protein: CASSYSAEESAPLHF.